These 32 T cell receptor beta chains share one sample of origin, sequenced in a study of T cells in localized non-small cell lung cancer. The method was immunoSEQ multiplex PCR; TCRdb's version includes in-frame clones alone and lacks a portion of them. The top ten clones hold around 6% of a sample with some 39,000 clones, roughly 85% of them seen once. Sequences were derived from peripheral blood mononuclear cells, sampled before any cancer treatment. The receptors originated from a male donor at least 60 years old with stage II lung adenocarcinoma.

The V call is TRBV28, the J call TRBJ1-1, with D tentatively TRBD1 (5 bases). CDR3 size: 12 residues. Germline CDR1 MDHEN, CDR2 SYDVKM. V was shortened by 6 bases and J by 7 bases, with 12 bases between the two germline ends. In nucleotides, the CDR3 is TGTGCCAGCAGCAGTCAGGGTCTTGAAGCTTTCTTT. Its protein is CASSSQGLEAFF.

The rearrangement joins TRBV6-5 to TRBJ1-5; D possibly corresponds to TRBD1 (6 bases). CDR3 size: 14 residues. V was trimmed by 6 bases and J by 4 bases, leaving 13 bases between them. Germline V gives CDR1 MNHEY, CDR2 SVGAGI. The CDR3 DNA reads TGTGCCAGCAGGACAGGCGCACAAAATCAGCCCCAGCATTTT. It codes for CASRTGAQNQPQHF.

This chain links TRBV10-3 with TRBJ2-3; 13 bases are shared with TRBD2. Trimming at V came to 7 bases and at J to 2 bases, leaving 6 bases not matched to a gene. The CDR3 is 16 residues long. Germline CDR1 ENHRY, CDR2 SYGVKD. The CDR3 sequence: CAIKVGLAGPTDTQYF. The CDR3 coding sequence is TGTGCCATCAAAGTGGGACTAGCGGGACCCACAGATACGCAGTATTTT.

The chain couples TRBV14 to TRBJ2-7; D might be TRBD1 (5 bases). Trimming cost V 2 bases and J 8 bases, with 13 bases left between them. The CDR3 runs 13 residues. Germline V lookup: CDR1 SGHDN, CDR2 FVKESK. The CDR3 DNA reads as TGTGCCAGCAGCCAAATAACCGCAGGGAAGCAGTACTTC. Encoded protein: CASSQITAGKQYF.

This clone was recorded once. The chain recombines TRBV28 with TRBJ2-5, with 8 bases aligning to TRBD2. Germline CDR1 and CDR2: MDHEN and SYDVKM. The CDR3 contains 15 residues. The junction had 8 bases not matched to a gene; V was cut back by 7 bases and J by 1 base. CDR3 sequence (DNA): TGTGCCAGCACAACGGCGGGGGGCTTCCAAGAGACCCAGTACTTC. Translating it yields CASTTAGGFQETQYF.

CDR3 region: CASSPNTGELFF. CDR3 in DNA: TGTGCCAGCAGTCCAAACACCGGGGAGCTGTTTTTT. The rearrangement uses TRBV28 and TRBJ2-2; D gene ambiguous. V lost 5 bases and J 2 bases, leaving 3 bases between the germline ends. CDR1 is MDHEN and CDR2 is SYDVKM in the germline V gene. The CDR3 loop spans 12 amino acids. The complete variable domain, with remaining parts taken from reference TRBV28 and TRBJ2-2, reads DVKVTQSSRYLVKRTGEKVFLECVQDMDHENMFWYRQDPGLGLRLIYFSYDVKMKEKGDIPEGYSVSREKKERFSLILESASTNQTSMYLCASSPNTGELFFGEGSRLTVL.

In this sample, this clone turned up a few times. The V and J genes are TRBV14 and TRBJ1-4, with D perhaps matching TRBD1 (5 bases). Germline CDR1 SGHDN, CDR2 FVKESK. V was trimmed by 4 bases and J by 8 bases, leaving 17 bases between them. The CDR3 is 15 residues long. CDR3 residues: CASSPLGRGREKLFF. CDR3 sequence (DNA): TGTGCCAGCAGCCCCCTAGGTAGGGGTCGAGAAAAACTGTTTTTT.

The V and J genes are TRBV28 and TRBJ1-5; no clear D. The CDR3 is 11 residues long. From germline, CDR1 is MDHEN and CDR2 SYDVKM. V was pared by 2 bases and J by 8 bases, with 4 bases between. The CDR3 sequence is CASSLKEPQHF. The DNA for the CDR3 is TGTGCCAGCAGTTTAAAAGAGCCCCAGCATTTT.

The chain is built from TRBV5-1 and TRBJ2-5, with 7 bases fitting TRBD2. The J call could be wrong; TRBJ2-7 is a better fit for the DNA end. Germline V lookup: CDR1 SGHRS, CDR2 YFSETQ. CDR3 length: 12 residues. Here the CDR3 DNA reads TGCGCCAGCGGCGGGGGATCCTACGAGCAGTACTTC. Protein product: CASGGGSYEQYF.

A few counts support this clone. The chain joins TRBV6-1 to TRBJ2-7, with D maybe TRBD1 (8 bases). The ends were cut back, 6 bases at V and 3 bases at J, with 18 bases in the middle. Germline V lookup: CDR1 MNHNS, CDR2 SASEGT. The CDR3 length is 15 residues. CDR3: CASRRTQGGVYEQYF. The CDR3 DNA reads as TGTGCCAGCAGGCGCACACAGGGGGGGGTCTACGAGCAGTACTTC.

This clone was detected a few times. The gene calls are TRBV27 and TRBJ2-7; weak D call: TRBD2 (6 bases). Trimming took off 3 bases at V and 2 bases at J, with 14 bases between the two ends. Germline-derived CDR1 and CDR2 are MNHEY and SMNVEV (reference sequence). This CDR3 is 15 amino acids long. The CDR3 coding sequence is TGTGCCAGCAGTTTTGGGGACGGGGGAACCTACGAGCAGTACTTC. Translating gives CASSFGDGGTYEQYF.

The CDR3 here is CASTEGPPHNEQFF. The CDR3 nucleotides read TGTGCCAGCACCGAGGGACCGCCTCACAATGAGCAGTTCTTC. J is TRBJ2-1 and V is TRBV11-1, with D perhaps being TRBD1 or TRBD2 (5 bases each). V gave up 7 bases and J gave up 5 bases, with 15 bases separating them. The CDR3 is 14 residues long. Germline-derived CDR1 and CDR2 are SGHAT and FQDESV (reference sequence).

This clone was detected once. A junction boundary mismatches the germline segment, possibly from a read error. The rearrangement joins TRBV5-5 to TRBJ1-2; 7 positions agree with TRBD1. Germline lookup yields CDR1 SGHKS and CDR2 YYEKEE (reference sequence). CDR3 length equals 14 residues. The CDR3 DNA reads as TGTGCCAGCACCTTGGCAGGGGGTAACTATGGCTACACCTTC. It specifies CASTLAGGNYGYTF.

The chain employs TRBV9 and TRBJ1-2, with D unresolved. Germline V gene data show CDR1 as SGDLS and CDR2 as YYNGEE. The CDR3 is made up of 14 amino acids. Trimming shortened V by 4 bases and J by 2 bases, and 12 bases separated the two germline ends. The CDR3 loop is CASSPPGTNYGYTF. CDR3 in DNA: TGTGCCAGCAGCCCTCCGGGCACAAACTATGGCTACACCTTC.

V gene TRBV5-4 combines with J gene TRBJ2-7; TRBD2 matches at 13 bases. V trimming: 3 bases; J trimming: 6 bases; junction bases outside the gene matches: 6. CDR3 length equals 15 residues. Germline V gene lookup returns CDR1 SGHNT and CDR2 YYREEE (reference sequence). The CDR3 region is CASSWTSGSLGEQYF. For the CDR3, the DNA is TGTGCCAGCAGCTGGACTAGCGGGAGTCTAGGCGAGCAGTACTTC.

The chain joins TRBV18 to TRBJ2-3; 8 bases are shared with TRBD1. The germline V gene has CDR1 KGHSH and CDR2 LQKENI. V lost 6 bases, J lost 3 bases, and 11 bases stayed unmatched. CDR3 length equals 16 residues. CDR3 DNA: TGTGCCAGCTCCTCCGGACAGGGAGTCCCGACAGATACGCAGTATTTT. Its protein product is CASSSGQGVPTDTQYF.

The table lists this clone with a count of one. The chain carries TRBV10-2 and TRBJ1-2; 8 bases line up with TRBD1. Unmatched junction bases numbered 6, after V lost 8 bases and J lost 4 bases. CDR3 length equals 13 residues. The germline CDR1 and CDR2 sequences are WSHSY and SAAADI. CDR3: CASGQGMGYGYTF. The CDR3 nucleotides are TGCGCCAGCGGACAGGGTATGGGCTATGGCTACACCTTC.

This clone was picked up one time. The rearrangement uses TRBV25-1 and TRBJ1-6; the D is unclear. The ends were cut back, 3 bases at V and 9 bases at J, with 9 bases in the middle. CDR3 length: 13 residues. The germline V gene has CDR1 MGHDK and CDR2 SYGVNS. CDR3 loop: CASSDPGFSPLHF. CDR3 in DNA: TGTGCCAGCAGTGATCCAGGTTTTTCACCCCTCCACTTT.

J is TRBJ2-7 and V is TRBV4-1; D unresolved. Trimming took 0 bases from V and 5 from J, leaving 8 bases between them. There are 13 residues in the CDR3. Germline CDR1 is MGHRA and CDR2 is YSYEKL. This CDR3 is CASSQDVRDEQYF. CDR3 nucleotides: TGCGCCAGCAGCCAAGACGTTCGGGACGAGCAGTACTTC.

This clone was detected once. V is TRBV7-9 and J is TRBJ2-1, with TRBD2 as a possible D gene (6 bases). This CDR3 has 16 residues. Deletions cut 2 bases from V and 0 bases from J, with 11 bases between. Per germline, CDR1 SEHNR and CDR2 FQNEAQ (reference sequence). CDR3 nucleotides: TGTGCCAGCAGCTTAAGTGGGGGGAGCTCCTACAATGAGCAGTTCTTC. Translated: CASSLSGGSSYNEQFF.

V usage is TRBV7-2 and J usage is TRBJ2-3; 11 positions agree with TRBD2. CDR1 is SGHTA and CDR2 is FQGNSA in the germline V gene. The CDR3 sequence is 16 residues long. After removal of 6 bases from V and 2 bases from J, the junction contained 7 bases not matched to a gene. CDR3 DNA: TGTGCCAGCAGGCCCCGACTAGCGGGGAACACAGATACGCAGTATTTT. Residues: CASRPRLAGNTDTQYF.

This chain uses TRBV25-1 with TRBJ1-4; no reliable D call. Trimming shortened V by 4 bases and J by 8 bases, and 11 bases separated the two germline ends. Looked up from germline, CDR1 is MGHDK and CDR2 is SYGVNS. CDR3 length equals 13 residues. The CDR3 is CASSGLRREKLFF. As DNA, the CDR3 is TGTGCCAGCAGTGGCCTAAGGAGGGAAAAACTGTTTTTT.

The chain employs TRBV10-2 and TRBJ1-5, with a possible D match to TRBD1 (5 bases). Deletions cut 3 bases from V and 6 bases from J, with 15 bases between. CDR1 is WSHSY and CDR2 is SAAADI in the germline V gene. The CDR3 covers 15 residues. The CDR3 region is CASSDRAGSGQPQHF. The CDR3 DNA reads TGCGCCAGCAGTGATAGGGCAGGGAGCGGTCAGCCCCAGCATTTT.

This clone was counted a few times. The chain uses TRBV9 and TRBJ1-3; D is perhaps TRBD1 (6 bases). CDR3 length equals 15 residues. The V end was cut by 4 bases, the J end by 4 bases, with 15 bases between. Germline-derived CDR1 and CDR2 are SGDLS and YYNGEE. The CDR3 here is CASSINRDPGNTIYF. The CDR3 bases are TGTGCCAGCAGCATTAACAGGGATCCGGGAAACACCATATATTTT. The full variable domain, in which reference TRBV9 and TRBJ1-3 provide the parts outside the CDR3, is DSGVTQTPKHLITATGQRVTLRCSPRSGDLSVYWYQQSLDQGLQFLIQYYNGEERAKGNILERFSAQQFPDLHSELNLSSLELGDSALYFCASSINRDPGNTIYFGEGSWLTVV.

The chain recombines TRBV30 with TRBJ1-3; D uncertain. V lost 0 bases and J lost 0, with 9 bases in between. Germline loops: CDR1 GTSNPN, CDR2 SVGIG (reference sequence). The CDR3 runs to 15 residues. CDR3 protein: CAWSVAESSGNTIYF. The CDR3, as DNA: TGTGCCTGGAGTGTGGCCGAGAGCTCTGGAAACACCATATATTTT.

The genes are TRBV20-1 and TRBJ2-5; D unresolved. CDR1 is DFQATT, CDR2 SNEGSKA, per germline (reference sequence). The CDR3 has 11 amino acids. Trimming shortened V by 5 bases and J by 5 bases, and 9 bases separated the two germline ends. CDR3 DNA sequence: TGCAGTGCTGATGCTGGGGAGACCCAGTACTTC. This gives the protein CSADAGETQYF.

The chain is built from TRBV7-8 and TRBJ2-1; 7 positions agree with TRBD2. After removal of 4 bases from V and 8 bases from J, the junction contained 5 bases not matched to a gene. CDR3 length equals 13 residues. Germline-derived CDR1 and CDR2 are SGHVS and FQNEAQ. CDR3 nucleotides: TGTGCCAGCAGCTCCGCGACTAGCCATGAGCAGTTCTTC. This sequence encodes CASSSATSHEQFF.

The chain is built from TRBV19 and TRBJ2-7; D may correspond to TRBD1 or TRBD2 (6 bases each). From germline, CDR1 is LNHDA and CDR2 SQIVND (reference sequence). CDR3 length equals 18 residues. Trimming took off 5 bases at V and 7 bases at J, with 30 bases between the two ends. The DNA for the CDR3 is TGTGCCAGTAGTCCAAAGGGCCCTCGGGGGCTGAGGTCAGGAGAGCAGTACTTC. It codes for CASSPKGPRGLRSGEQYF.

In its sample, this clone was seen a few times. The chain has TRBV7-6 and TRBJ2-1; D call uncertain. CDR1 and CDR2 from the germline V gene are SGHVS and FNYEAQ. The CDR3 runs 14 residues. Deletions cut 4 bases from V and 5 bases from J, with 12 bases between. CDR3 bases: TGTGCCAGCAGCTCCCCGACGCTTAACAATGAGCAGTTCTTC. As protein: CASSSPTLNNEQFF.

This sequence joins TRBV30 and TRBJ2-1; possibly TRBD2 for D (5 bases). The CDR3 has 15 residues. Germline CDR1 GTSNPN, CDR2 SVGIG (reference sequence). Trimming removed 0 bases from V and 6 bases from J, with 15 bases in between. The CDR3, as DNA: TGTGCCTGGAGTGTACTTCAGCGTCGGGGCAATGAGCAGTTCTTC. It is translated as CAWSVLQRRGNEQFF.

The V gene is TRBV6-1, the J gene TRBJ1-5; D call uncertain. CDR1 is MNHNS and CDR2 is SASEGT in the germline V gene. V gave up 0 bases and J gave up 5 bases, with 26 bases separating them. The CDR3 runs 20 residues. The CDR3 loop is CASSEALRPIAGRWDQPQHF. The CDR3 DNA reads as TGTGCCAGCAGTGAAGCGCTTCGGCCGATTGCCGGGAGGTGGGATCAGCCCCAGCATTTT.

This rearrangement joins TRBV2 to TRBJ1-2; 7 nucleotides match TRBD1. After removal of 7 bases from V and 1 base from J, the junction contained 3 bases not matched to a gene. This CDR3 has 13 residues. The germline CDR1 and CDR2 sequences are SNHLY and FYNNEI. CDR3 bases: TGTGCCAGCAAGAGGGACAGTAACTATGGCTACACCTTC. Translated, it gives CASKRDSNYGYTF.